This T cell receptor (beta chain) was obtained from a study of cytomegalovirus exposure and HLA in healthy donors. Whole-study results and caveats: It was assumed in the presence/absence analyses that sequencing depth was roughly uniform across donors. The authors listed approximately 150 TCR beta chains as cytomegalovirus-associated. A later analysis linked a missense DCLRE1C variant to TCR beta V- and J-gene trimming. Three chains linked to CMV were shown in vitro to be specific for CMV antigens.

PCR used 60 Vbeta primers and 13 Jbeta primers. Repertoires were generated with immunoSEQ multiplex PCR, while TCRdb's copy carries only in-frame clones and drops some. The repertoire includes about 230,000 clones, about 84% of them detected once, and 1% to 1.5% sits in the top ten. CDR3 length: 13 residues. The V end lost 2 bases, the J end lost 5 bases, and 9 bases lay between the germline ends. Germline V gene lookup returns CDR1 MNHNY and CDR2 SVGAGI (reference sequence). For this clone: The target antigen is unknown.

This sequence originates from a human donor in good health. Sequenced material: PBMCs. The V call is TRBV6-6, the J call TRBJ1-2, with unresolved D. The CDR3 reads CASSYPTEYGYTF. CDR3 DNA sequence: TGTGCCAGCAGTTACCCCACAGAATATGGCTACACCTTC.